This record looks at one T cell receptor beta chain sequence and its context. Which antigen it targets is not known. No per-base quality is available; no much larger clone lies one base away. The CDR3 regions of human TCRbeta chains were analyzed by immunosequencing. The authors' analysis ran thus. TCRs in the repertoires were compared against a reference library of SARS-CoV-2-specific TCRs that had been generated with the MIRA antigen-specificity platform. Breadth was defined as the fraction of unique TCRs that were SARS-CoV-2-associated. Depth was defined as the fraction of total T cells that were SARS-CoV-2-associated. Using the MIRA data, every spike-specific TCR was mapped to the spike region that the TCR reacted to and assigned to either a CD4 or a CD8 class. Log10-transformed breadth and depth values were compared by one-way ANOVA with Sidak's multiple comparisons tests. Imported from immuneACCESS, the table was reduced by TCRdb to in-frame sequences with V and J called. These copies leave out some clones; in studies compared against another copy, an unresolved V gene accounts for under half, and the cause of the remainder is not known. V, J and clone size are taken as reported in that table, and D and trimming were inferred from the DNA itself. The sample has about 56,000 clones on record, approximately 80% of them singletons. The ten largest account for roughly 5.1% of the sample.

From the cysteine up to the phenylalanine, the CDR3 has a length of 14 residues. Only CDR3 DNA is held: 42 bases, read in frame from base 1. CDR1 and CDR2 were assigned from the germline V gene as KGHSH and LQKENI. V is cut by 1 base and J by 1 base, and the space between the germline ends is 7 bases. What the time point label conveys for this sample: about 28 days (+/-7) after the second vaccine dose. AZD1222 recipients given second doses at about 4 weeks or at about 12 weeks were pooled, since spike-specific TCR depth and breadth were not found to differ between the two schedules. Vaccinee samples were obtained from the UK trials COV001 and COV002, which included a single-blind randomized controlled phase 2/3 trial of AZD1222 (ChAdOx1 nCoV-19) in healthy adults. For TCRbeta chain sequencing, PBMC samples were collected from trial participants at day 0 and at day 28 after the second dose. These data are taken from a study of T cell responses to AZD1222 COVID-19 vaccine (dated by TCRdb to the early 2020s). Background for the entire study: A total of approximately 250 trial participants underwent TCR sequencing, of whom roughly 210 had received two doses of AZD1222 and 26 had received two doses of the MenACWY control vaccine. Trial participants were enrolled by age into 18-55, 56-69 and 70-plus year subgroups, with approximately 150, 28 and 58 TCR-sequenced participants respectively. General study outcomes and caveats: Conclusions about previously exposed vaccinees are limited because only a handful of AZD1222 recipients were SARS-CoV-2 seropositive at baseline. The 56-69-year group was small, and its depth increase did not reach significance, likely because of low power. CD4 TCRs associated with the vaccine covered the entire spike protein, and the dominant responses were in regions 160-218 and 743-854. Epitopes outside the regions mutated in the B.1.351 and B.1.1.7 variants were reportedly recognized by nearly half of the unique spike-specific TCRs. After two AZD1222 doses, spike-specific TCR breadth and depth were significantly higher than at day 0 and than in MenACWY recipients. Participants were mostly white British and included more females than males, and it was suggested by the authors that clonal diversity may have been underestimated. Because no samples from the day 14 peak response were available, repertoires could be characterized only after the peak T cell response.

The receptor chain draws on TRBV18 and TRBJ1-1; the D gene cannot be resolved reliably. The receptor was isolated from an adult who received the AZD1222 COVID-19 vaccine. The sample was peripheral blood, taken 28 days after the second AZD1222 dose. CDR3 reads: CASSPQGWNTEAFF. The bases are TGTGCCAGCTCACCACAGGGTTGGAACACTGAAGCTTTCTTT.